This entry concerns a single T cell receptor beta chain. These data are taken from a study of shared clonotypes between healthy human individuals. The method was immunoSEQ multiplex PCR; TCRdb's version includes in-frame clones alone and lacks a portion of them. Here the sample spans 550,000 to 600,000 clones, just over 75% being singletons. The CDR3 has 16 amino acids. Germline values: CDR1 SGHTA, CDR2 FQGNSA. J gave up 6 bases and V 0 bases, and 8 bases lay outside the gene matches. The genes are TRBV7-2 and TRBJ2-7, with 10 bases aligning to TRBD1. The receptor was isolated from a woman in her forties in good health. Some clones in this sample may be carry-over from other donors' samples. The sample comprised PBMCs. The CDR3 DNA reads TGTGCCAGCAGCTTAGCCGCCGGGACAGGGGATGGCGAGCAGTACTTC. Its translation: CASSLAAGTGDGEQYF. The complete variable domain, with remaining parts taken from reference TRBV7-2 and TRBJ2-7, reads GAGVSQSPSNKVTEKGKDVELRCDPISGHTALYWYRQSLGQGLEFLIYFQGNSAPDKSGLPSDRFSAERTGGSVSTLTIQRTQQEDSAVYLCASSLAAGTGDGEQYFGPGTRLTVT.